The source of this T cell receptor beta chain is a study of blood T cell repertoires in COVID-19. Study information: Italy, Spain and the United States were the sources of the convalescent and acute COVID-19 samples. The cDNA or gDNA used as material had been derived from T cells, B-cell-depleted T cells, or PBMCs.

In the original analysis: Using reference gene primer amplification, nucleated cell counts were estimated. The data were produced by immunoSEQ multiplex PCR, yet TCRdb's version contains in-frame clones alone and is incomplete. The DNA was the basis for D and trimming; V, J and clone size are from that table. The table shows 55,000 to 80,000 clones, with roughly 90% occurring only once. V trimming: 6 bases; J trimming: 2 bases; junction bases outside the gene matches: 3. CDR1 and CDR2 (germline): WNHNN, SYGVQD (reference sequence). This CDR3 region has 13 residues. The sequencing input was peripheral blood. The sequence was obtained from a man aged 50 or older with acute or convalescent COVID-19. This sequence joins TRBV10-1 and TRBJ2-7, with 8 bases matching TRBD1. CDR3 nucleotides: TGCGCCAGCAGCCGGACAGGGACCTACGAGCAGTACTTC. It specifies CASSRTGTYEQYF.